This TCR beta chain was sequenced in a study of blood T cell repertoires in COVID-19. Background on the study: The United States, Italy and Spain were the sources of the acute and convalescent COVID-19 samples.

Assay: immunoSEQ multiplex PCR; the TCRdb copy retains only in-frame clones and omits some. The table has 130,000 to 150,000 clones, around four fifths seen once; the top ten hold about 3.1%. Germline V gene data show CDR1 as MGHRA and CDR2 as YSYEKL. This CDR3 contains 16 residues. Trimming stripped 1 base from V and 5 bases from J, with 17 bases between. This clone has a single count. The chain uses TRBV4-1 and TRBJ1-2; possible D gene TRBD1, 5 bases. The source of this sequence is a woman aged 40 to 50 with active or convalescent COVID-19. The source material was peripheral blood. Here the CDR3 reads CASSQVGRRGGYGYTF. The CDR3 DNA sequence: TGCGCCAGCAGCCAAGTGGGCAGACGTGGGGGGTATGGCTACACCTTC.